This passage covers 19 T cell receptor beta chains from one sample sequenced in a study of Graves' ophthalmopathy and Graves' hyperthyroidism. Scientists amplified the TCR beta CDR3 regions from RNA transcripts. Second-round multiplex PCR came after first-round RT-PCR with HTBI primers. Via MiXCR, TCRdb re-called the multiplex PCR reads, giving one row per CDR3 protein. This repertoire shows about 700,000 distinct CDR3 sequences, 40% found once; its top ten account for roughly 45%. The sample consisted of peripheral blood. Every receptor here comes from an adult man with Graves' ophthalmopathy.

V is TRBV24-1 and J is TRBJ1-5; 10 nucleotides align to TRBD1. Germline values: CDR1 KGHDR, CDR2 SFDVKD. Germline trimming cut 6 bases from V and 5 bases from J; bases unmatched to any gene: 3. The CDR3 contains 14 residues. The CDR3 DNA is TGTGCCACCAGTCTAGGGACAGGGGATCAGCCCCAGCATTTT. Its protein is CATSLGTGDQPQHF.

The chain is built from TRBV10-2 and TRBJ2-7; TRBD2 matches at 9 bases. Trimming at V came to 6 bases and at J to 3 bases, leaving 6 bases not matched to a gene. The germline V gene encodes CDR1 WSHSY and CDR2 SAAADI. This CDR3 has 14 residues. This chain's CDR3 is CASRRLAAHYEQYF. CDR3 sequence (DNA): TGCGCCAGCAGGAGACTAGCGGCTCACTACGAGCAGTACTTC.

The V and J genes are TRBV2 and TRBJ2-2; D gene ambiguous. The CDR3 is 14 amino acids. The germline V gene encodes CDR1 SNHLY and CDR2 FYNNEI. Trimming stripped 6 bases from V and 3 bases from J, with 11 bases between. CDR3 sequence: CASRAYRDTGELFF. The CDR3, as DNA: TGTGCCAGCAGGGCGTACCGGGACACCGGGGAGCTGTTTTTT.

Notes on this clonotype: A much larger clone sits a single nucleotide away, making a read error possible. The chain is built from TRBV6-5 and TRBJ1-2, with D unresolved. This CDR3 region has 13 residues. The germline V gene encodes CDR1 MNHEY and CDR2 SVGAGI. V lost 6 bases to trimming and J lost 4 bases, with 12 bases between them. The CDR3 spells CASSADVVYGYTF. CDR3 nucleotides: TGTGCCAGCAGCGCAGACGTCGTCTATGGCTACACCTTC.

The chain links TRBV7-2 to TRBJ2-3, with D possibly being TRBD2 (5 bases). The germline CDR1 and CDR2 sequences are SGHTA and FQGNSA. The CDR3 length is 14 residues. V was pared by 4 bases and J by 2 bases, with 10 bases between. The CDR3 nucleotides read TGTGCCAGCAGCTCTAGCAGACCCACAGATACGCAGTATTTT. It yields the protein CASSSSRPTDTQYF.

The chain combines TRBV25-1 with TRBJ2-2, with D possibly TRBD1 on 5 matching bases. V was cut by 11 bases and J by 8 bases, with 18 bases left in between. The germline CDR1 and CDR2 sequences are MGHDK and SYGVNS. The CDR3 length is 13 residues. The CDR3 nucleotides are TGTGCCGCCAGGGTTATCCTCACTGGGGAGCTGTTTTTT. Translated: CAARVILTGELFF.

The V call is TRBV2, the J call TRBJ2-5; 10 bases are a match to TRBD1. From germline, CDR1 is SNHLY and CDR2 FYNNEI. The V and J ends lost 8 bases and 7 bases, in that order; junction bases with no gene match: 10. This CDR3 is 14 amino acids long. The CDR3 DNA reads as TGTGCCAGCGCAGGGACAGGGGTTGGGCGGACCCAGTACTTC. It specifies CASAGTGVGRTQYF.

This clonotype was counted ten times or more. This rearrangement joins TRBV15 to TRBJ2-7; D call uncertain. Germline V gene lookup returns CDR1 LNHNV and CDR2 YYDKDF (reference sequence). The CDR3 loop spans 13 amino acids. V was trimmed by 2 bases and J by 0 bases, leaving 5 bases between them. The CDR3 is CATSRSLSYEQYF. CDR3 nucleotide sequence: TGTGCCACCAGCAGAAGCCTCTCCTACGAGCAGTACTTC. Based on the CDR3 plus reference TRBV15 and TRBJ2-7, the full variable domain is DAMVIQNPRYQVTQFGKPVTLSCSQTLNHNVMYWYQQKSSQAPKLLFHYYDKDFNNEADTPDNFQSRRPNTSFCFLDIRSPGLGDTAMYLCATSRSLSYEQYFGPGTRLTVT.

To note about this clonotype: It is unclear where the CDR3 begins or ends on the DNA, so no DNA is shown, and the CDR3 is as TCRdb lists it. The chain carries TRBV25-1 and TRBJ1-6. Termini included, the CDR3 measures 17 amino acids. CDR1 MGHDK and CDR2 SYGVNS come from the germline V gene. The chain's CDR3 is CACSARALEVGLSPLHF.

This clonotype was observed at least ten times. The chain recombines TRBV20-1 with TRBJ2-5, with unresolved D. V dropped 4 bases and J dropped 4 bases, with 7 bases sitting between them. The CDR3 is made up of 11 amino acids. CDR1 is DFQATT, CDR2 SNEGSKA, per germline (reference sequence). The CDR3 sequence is CSAMDRETQYF. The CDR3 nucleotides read TGCAGTGCTATGGATAGAGAGACCCAGTACTTC.

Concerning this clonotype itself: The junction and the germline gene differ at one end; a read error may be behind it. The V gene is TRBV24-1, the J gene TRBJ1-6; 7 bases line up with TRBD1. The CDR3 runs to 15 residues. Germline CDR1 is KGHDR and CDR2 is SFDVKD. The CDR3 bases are TGTGCCAGCAGTTTATGGGACAGACTTAATTCACCCCTCCACTTT. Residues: CASSLWDRLNSPLHF.

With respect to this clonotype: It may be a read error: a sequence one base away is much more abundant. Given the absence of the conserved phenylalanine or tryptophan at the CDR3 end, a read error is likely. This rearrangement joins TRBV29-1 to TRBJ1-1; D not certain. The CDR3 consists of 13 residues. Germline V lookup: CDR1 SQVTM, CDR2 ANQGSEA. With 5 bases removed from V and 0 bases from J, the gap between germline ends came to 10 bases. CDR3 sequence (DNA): TGCAGCGTTAGGTCCAGGATGAACACTGAAGCTTTCCTT. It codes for CSVRSRMNTEAFL.

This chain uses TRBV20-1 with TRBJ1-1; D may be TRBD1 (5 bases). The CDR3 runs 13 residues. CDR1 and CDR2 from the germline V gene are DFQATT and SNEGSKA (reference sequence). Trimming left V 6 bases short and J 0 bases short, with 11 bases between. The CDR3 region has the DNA TGCAGTGCAGCAGGGATGGTGAACACTGAAGCTTTCTTT. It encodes CSAAGMVNTEAFF.

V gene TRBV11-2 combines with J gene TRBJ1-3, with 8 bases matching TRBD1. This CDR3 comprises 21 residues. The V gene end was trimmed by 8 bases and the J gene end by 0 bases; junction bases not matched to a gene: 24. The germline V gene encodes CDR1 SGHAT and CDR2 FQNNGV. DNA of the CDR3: TGTGCCAGCGGCACACCGGGACAGGTTCGCGGCCCTCAGAGCTCTGGAAACACCATATATTTT. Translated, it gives CASGTPGQVRGPQSSGNTIYF.

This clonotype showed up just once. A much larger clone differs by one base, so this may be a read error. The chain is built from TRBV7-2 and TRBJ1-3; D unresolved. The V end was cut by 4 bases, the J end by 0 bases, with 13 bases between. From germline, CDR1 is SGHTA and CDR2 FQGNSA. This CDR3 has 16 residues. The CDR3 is CASSSGSAYSGNTIYF. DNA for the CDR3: TGTGCCAGCAGCTCGGGCAGCGCATACTCTGGAAACACCATATATTTT.

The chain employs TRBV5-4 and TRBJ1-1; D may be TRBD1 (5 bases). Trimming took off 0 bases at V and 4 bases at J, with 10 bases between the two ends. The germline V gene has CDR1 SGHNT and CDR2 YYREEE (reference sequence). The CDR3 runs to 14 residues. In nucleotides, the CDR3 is TGTGCCAGCAGCTTGGGGTCAGGGCCCACTGAAGCTTTCTTT. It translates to CASSLGSGPTEAFF. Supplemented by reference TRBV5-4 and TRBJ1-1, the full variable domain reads ETGVTQSPTHLIKTRGQQVTLRCSSQSGHNTVSWYQQALGQGPQFIFQYYREEENGRGNFPPRFSGLQFPNYSSELNVNALELDDSALYLCASSLGSGPTEAFFGQGTRLTVV.

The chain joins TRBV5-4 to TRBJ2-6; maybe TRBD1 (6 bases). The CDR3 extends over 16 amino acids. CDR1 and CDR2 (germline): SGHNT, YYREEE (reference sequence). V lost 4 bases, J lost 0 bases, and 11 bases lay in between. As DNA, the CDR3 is TGTGCCAGCAGCCCCCGGACAGTCTCTGGGGCCAACGTCCTGACTTTC. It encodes CASSPRTVSGANVLTF.

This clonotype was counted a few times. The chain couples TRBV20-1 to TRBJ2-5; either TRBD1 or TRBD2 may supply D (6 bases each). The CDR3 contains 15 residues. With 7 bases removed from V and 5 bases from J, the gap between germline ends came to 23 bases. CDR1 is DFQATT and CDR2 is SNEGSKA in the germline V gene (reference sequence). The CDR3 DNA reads TGCAGTGTCCGAAGGGGGGCCGATCTCGGCGAGACCCAGTACTTC. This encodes CSVRRGADLGETQYF.

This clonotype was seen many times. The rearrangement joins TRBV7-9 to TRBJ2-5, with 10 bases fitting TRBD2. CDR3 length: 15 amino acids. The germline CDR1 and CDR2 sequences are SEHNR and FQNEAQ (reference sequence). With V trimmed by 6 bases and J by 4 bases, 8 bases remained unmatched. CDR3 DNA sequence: TGTGCCAGCAGGCCAACTCGACTAGCGGGAGAGACCCAGTACTTC. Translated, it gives CASRPTRLAGETQYF.